The rows below give T cell receptor beta chains drawn from one sample of a study of control samples from healthy donors and cancer patients. TCRdb keeps only in-frame clones here, not all; method: immunoSEQ multiplex PCR. The table shows 54,000 or so clones, with 95% occurring only once. The sequencing sample was made of blood. The receptors come from a man aged 25-45 years in good health. The CDR3 runs from the conserved cysteine through the conserved F or W. The D gene is left open where the match is weak. Some rows have no size entry. The others give once, few or many, or a class for an expanded clone.

>TRBV6-5|12|TRBJ2-2|NA|NA
TGTGCCAGCAGTTACCTCACCGGGGAGCTGTTTTTT
CASSYLTGELFF
>TRBV28|12|TRBJ2-1|NA|NA
TGTGCCAGCACCCCGGGCAACAATGAGCAGTTCTTC
CASTPGNNEQFF
>TRBV19|15|TRBJ2-5|NA|NA
TGTGCCAGTAGTTTTAGTGGAGGGTTTGGGGAGACCCAGTACTTC
CASSFSGGFGETQYF
>TRBV6-5|14|TRBJ1-1|NA|NA
TGTGCCAGCACTCAGACCCCCGGAATCACTGAAGCTTTCTTT
CASTQTPGITEAFF
>TRBV5-1|15|TRBJ2-3|TRBD2|NA
TGCGCCAGCAGCTTGCCGCTAGCGGGGGCAGATACGCAGTATTTT
CASSLPLAGADTQYF
>TRBV27|13|TRBJ2-1|TRBD1|NA
TGTGCCAGCGGATACAGGGGTGTCAATGAGCAGTTCTTC
CASGYRGVNEQFF
>TRBV7-3|17|TRBJ2-5|TRBD2|NA
TGTGCCAGCAGCCCCAGGACTAGCGGGGCATACCAAGAGACCCAGTACTTC
CASSPRTSGAYQETQYF
>TRBV11-2|11|TRBJ2-1|NA|NA
TGTGCCAGCAGCAGCTTCAATGAGCAGTTCTTC
CASSSFNEQFF
>TRBV5-1|14|TRBJ2-7|NA|NA
TGCGCCAGCAGCTATAGGGACCCCTCGGGCGAGCAGTACTTC
CASSYRDPSGEQYF
>TRBV6-2/TRBV6-3|15|TRBJ1-2|TRBD1|NA
TGTGCCAGCAGTTACAGGTTGCAGGGGGCGGGGGGCTACACCTTC
CASSYRLQGAGGYTF
>TRBV28|13|TRBJ2-7|NA|NA
TGTGCCAGCATACGGACAGCGTTCTACGAGCAGTACTTC
CASIRTAFYEQYF
>TRBV5-5|15|TRBJ2-1|TRBD2|NA
TGTGCCAGCAGTTCGACTAGCGGAGGGCGCAATGAGCAGTTCTTC
CASSSTSGGRNEQFF
>TRBV19|14|TRBJ1-5|NA|NA
TGTGCCACCAGGGACCGGCAACTCGGGCAGCCCCAGCATTTT
CATRDRQLGQPQHF
>TRBV7-6|12|TRBJ1-3|NA|NA
TGTGCCAGCAGCTTAGCTGGAAACACCATATATTTT
CASSLAGNTIYF
>TRBV7-8|14|TRBJ1-2|TRBD1|NA
TGTGCCAGCAGCTTTAACAGGGGCCGGGGCGGCTACACCTTC
CASSFNRGRGGYTF
>TRBV19|13|TRBJ2-3|NA|NA
TGTGCCAGTAGCAGGTCCAAGGCAGATACGCAGTATTTT
CASSRSKADTQYF
>TRBV4-1|18|TRBJ2-7|TRBD2|NA
TGCGCCAGCAGCCAAGGACTAGCGGGAGCACGAATTTCCTACGAGCAGTACTTC
CASSQGLAGARISYEQYF
>TRBV11-3|17|TRBJ2-5|TRBD1|NA
TGTGCCAGCAGCCCCGAGGACAGGGGTCCCTACCAAGAGACCCAGTACTTC
CASSPEDRGPYQETQYF
>TRBV19|13|TRBJ2-5|NA|NA
TGTGCCAGTAGTAGAAACCGACAAGAGACCCAGTACTTC
CASSRNRQETQYF
>TRBV11-3|17|TRBJ2-1|TRBD2|NA
TGTGCCAGCAGCTTAGATGGAGCGGGAGTCTCCTACAATGAGCAGTTCTTC
CASSLDGAGVSYNEQFF
>TRBV10-3|13|TRBJ2-5|TRBD1|NA
TGTGCCATCATGGACAGGGGGCTGGAGACCCAGTACTTC
CAIMDRGLETQYF
>TRBV5-1|13|TRBJ1-1|NA|NA
TGCGCCAGCAGCTTGATGGGGGCCCAGCCAGCTTTCTTT
CASSLMGAQPAFF
>TRBV18|20|TRBJ2-1|TRBD2|NA
TGTGCCAGCTCACTCACCCCCGGGACTAACAACGGGAGGGCCTTCAATGAGCAGTTCTTC
CASSLTPGTNNGRAFNEQFF
>TRBV20-1|13|TRBJ1-5|NA|once
TGCAGTGCTAGTAAGGGGATCAATCAGCCCCAGCATTTT
CSASKGINQPQHF
>TRBV28|14|TRBJ2-7|TRBD2|NA
TGTGCCAGCGGAACTAGCGGGGGGCTATACGAGCAGTACTTC
CASGTSGGLYEQYF
>TRBV11-2|11|TRBJ2-5|NA|NA
TGTGCCAGCAGCTTCAGGGAGACCCAGTACTTC
CASSFRETQYF
>TRBV28|12|TRBJ1-1|NA|NA
TGTGCCAGCCGGTTCATGAACACTGAAGCTTTCTTT
CASRFMNTEAFF
>TRBV5-1|14|TRBJ2-2|TRBD2|NA
TGCGCCAGCAGCTTATGGGAGGGCACCGGGGAGCTGTTTTTT
CASSLWEGTGELFF
>TRBV27|14|TRBJ1-1|NA|NA
TGTGCCAGCAGCTGGACAGTGGAGCACACTGAAGCTTTCTTT
CASSWTVEHTEAFF
>TRBV7-8|14|TRBJ1-2|TRBD1|NA
TGTGCCAGCAGCCCCCGGACAGGGGGGAATGGCTACACCTTC
CASSPRTGGNGYTF
>TRBV30|12|TRBJ1-5|NA|once
TGTGCCTGGAGTATCGGGGTCGGGCCCCAGCATTTT
CAWSIGVGPQHF
>TRBV11-3|14|TRBJ2-7|NA|NA
TGTGCCAGCAGCCCCCGGACGGGTTCCTACGAGCAGTACTTC
CASSPRTGSYEQYF
>TRBV28|13|TRBJ1-1|NA|NA
TGTGCCAGCAGTACACCAATGGACACTGAAGCTTTCTTT
CASSTPMDTEAFF
>TRBV27|15|TRBJ1-4|NA|NA
TGTGCCAGCAGAGCCACTTACGGGTCTAATGAAAAACTGTTTTTT
CASRATYGSNEKLFF
>TRBV4-3|16|TRBJ2-1|TRBD2|NA
TGCGCCAGCAGCCAAGATCCTGCGGGAGGGCCGAATGAGCAGTTCTTC
CASSQDPAGGPNEQFF
>TRBV5-1|15|TRBJ2-1|NA|NA
TGCGCCAGCAGCTTGGAGCAGAGCTCCTACAATGAGCAGTTCTTC
CASSLEQSSYNEQFF
>TRBV28|14|TRBJ2-3|TRBD1|once
TGTGCCAGCAGGGGGACAGGGACGACAGATACGCAGTATTTT
CASRGTGTTDTQYF
>TRBV9|13|TRBJ1-6|NA|NA
TGTGCCAGCAGCGTATTTATAAATTCACCCCTCCACTTT
CASSVFINSPLHF
>TRBV6-5|13|TRBJ1-1|NA|NA
TGTGCCAGCAGTTCTCGACCGAACACTGAAGCTTTCTTT
CASSSRPNTEAFF
>TRBV5-4|14|TRBJ2-5|NA|NA
TGTGCCAGCAGCTTGGGGCCAGAACAAGAGACCCAGTACTTC
CASSLGPEQETQYF
>TRBV18|14|TRBJ2-7|NA|NA
TGTGCCAGCTCACCACCGGGGTTTGCATACGAGCAGTACTTC
CASSPPGFAYEQYF
>TRBV3-1/TRBV3-2|14|TRBJ2-3|NA|NA
TGTGCCAGCAGCCAAGGCATTAGCACAGATACGCAGTATTTT
CASSQGISTDTQYF
>TRBV7-3|14|TRBJ2-1|NA|NA
TGTGCCAGCAGCGGGGACTCCTCCTACAATGAGCAGTTCTTC
CASSGDSSYNEQFF
>TRBV2|11|TRBJ2-7|NA|few
TGTGCCAGCAGTTCAGCCGCCGAGCAGTACTTC
CASSSAAEQYF
>TRBV14|15|TRBJ1-2|NA|NA
TGTGCCAGCAGCCAAGATCCGAGGAATTCGTATGGCTACACCTTC
CASSQDPRNSYGYTF
>TRBV19|13|TRBJ1-1|TRBD1|NA
TGTGCCAGTGAGGGACAGGGCGTCACTGAAGCTTTCTTT
CASEGQGVTEAFF
>TRBV5-1|18|TRBJ2-1|TRBD2|NA
TGCGCCAGCAGCTTGGGCTTACAGAGGACTAGCGGGAAGAGGGAGCAGTTCTTC
CASSLGLQRTSGKREQFF
>TRBV6-1|15|TRBJ1-2|NA|NA
TGTGCCAGCAGTGAAGCGCTAAAGGGGCACTATGGCTACACCTTC
CASSEALKGHYGYTF
>TRBV18|16|TRBJ2-1|TRBD2|NA
TGTGCCAGCTCACCACCTATCGGGAGGACCTACAATGAGCAGTTCTTC
CASSPPIGRTYNEQFF
>TRBV28|12|TRBJ2-1|NA|few
TGTGCCAGCAGTTTCAGCGGCAATGAGCAGTTCTTC
CASSFSGNEQFF
>TRBV13|15|TRBJ1-6|TRBD1|NA
TGTGCCAGCAGCTTAGGACAGGGGACGATTTCACCCCTCCACTTT
CASSLGQGTISPLHF
>TRBV28|14|TRBJ2-1|NA|NA
TGTGCCAGCAGTTTATGGGACGGAGACAATGAGCAGTTCTTC
CASSLWDGDNEQFF
>TRBV28|15|TRBJ2-5|NA|NA
TGTGCCAGCAGTTTCCCCTCGAGGTACCAAGAGACCCAGTACTTC
CASSFPSRYQETQYF
>TRBV6-2/TRBV6-3|13|TRBJ1-2|NA|NA
TGTGCCAGCAGTAATGGGGCGGAGTATGGCTACACCTTC
CASSNGAEYGYTF